This T cell receptor beta chain was documented in a study of T cells in localized non-small cell lung cancer. With regard to this clone: What it recognizes is unknown.

The data were produced by immunoSEQ multiplex PCR, yet TCRdb's version contains in-frame clones alone and is incomplete. The repertoire holds roughly 89,000 clones, with approximately 90% as singletons. Study-level results: Maximal T cell clonality occurred in uninvolved adjacent lung, with tumor ranking below it. One tumor region alone was sequenced, and heterogeneity therefore remains possible. Adjacent lung exhibited a median of about 56 among the 100 most abundant tumor clones.

The receptor's source is a woman aged 35 to 70 with stage II squamous cell lung carcinoma. The source material was PBMCs, sampled before any cancer treatment.

The DNA for the CDR3 is TGTGCCAGCAGCTTTGGGACAGGAAGCTCTGGAAACACCATATATTTT. As protein: CASSFGTGSSGNTIYF. The chain carries TRBV7-6 and TRBJ1-3, with TRBD1 matching over 8 bases. J gave up 0 bases and V 3 bases, and 4 bases lay outside the gene matches. Germline loops: CDR1 SGHVS, CDR2 FNYEAQ. The CDR3 sequence is 16 residues long.